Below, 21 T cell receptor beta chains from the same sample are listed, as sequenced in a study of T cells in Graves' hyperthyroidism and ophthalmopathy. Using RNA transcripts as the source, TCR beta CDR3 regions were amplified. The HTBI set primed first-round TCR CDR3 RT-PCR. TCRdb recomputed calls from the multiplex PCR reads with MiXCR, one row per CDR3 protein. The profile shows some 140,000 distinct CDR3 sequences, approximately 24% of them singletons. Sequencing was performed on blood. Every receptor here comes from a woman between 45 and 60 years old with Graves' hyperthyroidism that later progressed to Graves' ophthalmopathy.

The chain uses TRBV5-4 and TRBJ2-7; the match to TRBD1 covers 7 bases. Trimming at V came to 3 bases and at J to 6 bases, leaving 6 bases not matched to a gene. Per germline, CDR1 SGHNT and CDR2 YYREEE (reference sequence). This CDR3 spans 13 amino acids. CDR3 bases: TGTGCCAGCAGCTCCCTGGACAGGTGCGAGCAGTACTTC. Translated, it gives CASSSLDRCEQYF.

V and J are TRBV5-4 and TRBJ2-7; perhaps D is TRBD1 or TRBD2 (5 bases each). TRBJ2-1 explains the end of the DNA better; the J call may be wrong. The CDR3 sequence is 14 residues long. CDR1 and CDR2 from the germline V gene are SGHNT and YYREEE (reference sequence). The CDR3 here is CASSLGFRGDEQFF. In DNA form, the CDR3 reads TGTGCCAGCAGCTTGGGTTTTAGAGGGGACGAGCAGTTCTTC.

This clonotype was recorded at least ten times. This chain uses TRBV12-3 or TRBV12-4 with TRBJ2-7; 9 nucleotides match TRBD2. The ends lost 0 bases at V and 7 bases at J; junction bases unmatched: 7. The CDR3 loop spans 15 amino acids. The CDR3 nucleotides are TGTGCCAGCAGTTTAGCAGGCGGGAGGGCCGGGGAGCAGTACTTC. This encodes CASSLAGGRAGEQYF.

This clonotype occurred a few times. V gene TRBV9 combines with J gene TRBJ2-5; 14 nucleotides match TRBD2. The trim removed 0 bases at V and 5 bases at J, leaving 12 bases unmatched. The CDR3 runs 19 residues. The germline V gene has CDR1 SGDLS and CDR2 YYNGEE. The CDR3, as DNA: TGTGCCAGCAGCGTAGTTGGGGGACTAGCGGGAGCTACGGGCGAGACCCAGTACTTC. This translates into CASSVVGGLAGATGETQYF.

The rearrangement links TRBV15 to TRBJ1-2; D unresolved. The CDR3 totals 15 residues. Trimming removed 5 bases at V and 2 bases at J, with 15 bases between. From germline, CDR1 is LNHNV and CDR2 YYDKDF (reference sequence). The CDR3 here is CATSLGGRLNYGYTF. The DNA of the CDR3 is TGTGCCACCAGCTTAGGAGGGCGGTTAAACTATGGCTACACCTTC.

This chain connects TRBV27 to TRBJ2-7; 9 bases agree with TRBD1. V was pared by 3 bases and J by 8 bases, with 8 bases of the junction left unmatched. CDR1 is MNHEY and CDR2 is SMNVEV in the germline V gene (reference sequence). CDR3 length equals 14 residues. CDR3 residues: CASSLRFGTGKQYF. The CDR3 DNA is TGTGCCAGCAGTTTGCGGTTTGGGACAGGGAAGCAGTACTTC.

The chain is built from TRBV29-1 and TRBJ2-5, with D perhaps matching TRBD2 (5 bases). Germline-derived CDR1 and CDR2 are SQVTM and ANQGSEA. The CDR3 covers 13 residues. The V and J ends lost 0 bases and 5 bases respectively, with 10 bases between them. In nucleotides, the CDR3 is TGCAGCGTTGAAGATCGGGAACGGGAGACCCAGTACTTC. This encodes CSVEDRERETQYF.

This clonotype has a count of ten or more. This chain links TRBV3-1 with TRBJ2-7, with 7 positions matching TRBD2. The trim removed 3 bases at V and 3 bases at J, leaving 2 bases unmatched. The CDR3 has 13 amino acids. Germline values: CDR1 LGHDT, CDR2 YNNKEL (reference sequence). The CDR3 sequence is CASSQRGSYEQYF. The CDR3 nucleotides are TGTGCCAGCAGCCAGCGCGGGAGCTACGAGCAGTACTTC.

CDR3 nucleotide sequence: TGTGCCAGCAGCCAAGGGTTAGCGGGAGTAAACGCCAAAAACATTCAGTACTTC. Protein product: CASSQGLAGVNAKNIQYF. The V call is TRBV14, the J call TRBJ2-4; 9 bases fit TRBD2. The ends lost 1 base at V and 1 base at J; junction bases unmatched: 8. CDR3 length: 18 residues. CDR1 and CDR2 from the germline V gene are SGHDN and FVKESK.

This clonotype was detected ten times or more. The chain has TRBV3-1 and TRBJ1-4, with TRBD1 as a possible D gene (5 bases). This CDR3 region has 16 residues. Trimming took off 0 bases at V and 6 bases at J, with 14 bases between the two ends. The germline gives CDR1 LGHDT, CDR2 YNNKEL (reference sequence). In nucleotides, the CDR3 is TGTGCCAGCAGCCAAGATTCAGGGCGTGGATATGAAAAACTGTTTTTT. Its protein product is CASSQDSGRGYEKLFF.

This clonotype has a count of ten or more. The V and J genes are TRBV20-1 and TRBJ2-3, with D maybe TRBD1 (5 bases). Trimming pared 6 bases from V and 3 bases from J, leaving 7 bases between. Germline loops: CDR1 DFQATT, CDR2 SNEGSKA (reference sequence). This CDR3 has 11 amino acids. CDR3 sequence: CSAGVTDTQYF. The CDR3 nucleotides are TGCAGTGCAGGGGTGACAGATACGCAGTATTTT.

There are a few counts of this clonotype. CDR3 nucleotides: TGCAGTGCTAGAGTGGGCCTCGATTCACCCCTCCACTTT. This translates into CSARVGLDSPLHF. The J gene is TRBJ1-6, the V gene TRBV20-1; no definite D call. CDR3 length: 13 amino acids. The germline gives CDR1 DFQATT, CDR2 SNEGSKA (reference sequence). Trimming shortened V by 1 base and J by 8 bases, and 9 bases separated the two germline ends.

The CDR3, as DNA: TGTGCCAGCAGCTCACTTACGCAATGGGACAGGGAGTCCCCCGGAACTGGGGCCAACGTCCTGACTTTC. Encoded protein: CASSSLTQWDRESPGTGANVLTF. The chain employs TRBV25-1 and TRBJ2-6; 9 positions agree with TRBD1. CDR3 length: 23 residues. The V segment lost 6 bases and the J segment 2 bases; nucleotides outside the gene matches: 26. Germline CDR1 and CDR2: MGHDK and SYGVNS. Combining the CDR3 with reference TRBV25-1 and TRBJ2-6 gives the whole variable domain EADIYQTPRYLVIGTGKKITLECSQTMGHDKMYWYQQDPGMELHLIHYSYGVNSTEKGDLSSESTVSRIRTEHFPLTLESARPSHTSQYLCASSSLTQWDRESPGTGANVLTFGAGSRLTVL.

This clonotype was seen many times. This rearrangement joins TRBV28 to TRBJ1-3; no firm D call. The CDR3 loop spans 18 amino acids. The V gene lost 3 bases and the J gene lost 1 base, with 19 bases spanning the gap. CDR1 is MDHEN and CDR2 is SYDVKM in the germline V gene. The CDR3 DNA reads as TGTGCCAGCAGTTTCGGCCTCGGAGGGATGGGATCTGGAAACACCATATATTTT. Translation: CASSFGLGGMGSGNTIYF.

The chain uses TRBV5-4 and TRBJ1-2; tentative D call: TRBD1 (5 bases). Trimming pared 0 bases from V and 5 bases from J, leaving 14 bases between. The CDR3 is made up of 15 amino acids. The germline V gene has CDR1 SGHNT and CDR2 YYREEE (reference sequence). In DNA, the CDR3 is TGTGCCAGCAGCTTGGCGGGGGGGGTGGATTATGGCTACACCTTC. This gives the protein CASSLAGGVDYGYTF.

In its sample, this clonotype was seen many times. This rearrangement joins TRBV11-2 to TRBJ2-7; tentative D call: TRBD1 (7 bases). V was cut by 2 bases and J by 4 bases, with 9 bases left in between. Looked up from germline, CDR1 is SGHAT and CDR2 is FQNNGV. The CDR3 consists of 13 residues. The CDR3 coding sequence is TGTGCCAGCAGCTTATCAGGGGGGTACGAGCAGTACTTC. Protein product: CASSLSGGYEQYF.

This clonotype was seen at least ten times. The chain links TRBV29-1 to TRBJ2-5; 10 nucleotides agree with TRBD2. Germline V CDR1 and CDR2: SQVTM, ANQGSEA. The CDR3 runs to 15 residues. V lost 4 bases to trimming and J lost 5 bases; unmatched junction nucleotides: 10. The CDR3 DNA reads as TGCAGCGTTGGTTCGCTAGCGGGAGTAGGGGAGACCCAGTACTTC. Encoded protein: CSVGSLAGVGETQYF.

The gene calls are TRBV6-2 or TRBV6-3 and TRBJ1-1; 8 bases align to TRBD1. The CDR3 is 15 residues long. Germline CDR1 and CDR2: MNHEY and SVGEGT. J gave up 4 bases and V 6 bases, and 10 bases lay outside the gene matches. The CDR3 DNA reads TGTGCCAGCAGACCACGCCAGACAGGGGTCACTGAAGCTTTCTTT. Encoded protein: CASRPRQTGVTEAFF.

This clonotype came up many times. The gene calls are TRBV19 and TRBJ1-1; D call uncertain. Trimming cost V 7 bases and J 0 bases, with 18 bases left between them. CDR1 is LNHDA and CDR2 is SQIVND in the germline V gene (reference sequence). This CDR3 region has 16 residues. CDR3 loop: CASTIGIGRVNTEAFF. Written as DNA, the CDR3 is TGTGCCAGTACCATCGGAATCGGACGCGTGAACACTGAAGCTTTCTTT.

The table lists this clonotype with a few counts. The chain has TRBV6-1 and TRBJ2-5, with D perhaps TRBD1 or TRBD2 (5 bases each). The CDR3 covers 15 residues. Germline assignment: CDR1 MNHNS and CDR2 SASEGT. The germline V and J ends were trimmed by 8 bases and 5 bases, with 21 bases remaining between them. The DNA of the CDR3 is TGTGCCAGCGAAAAACGGACCGGGGCCTGGGAGACCCAGTACTTC. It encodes CASEKRTGAWETQYF.

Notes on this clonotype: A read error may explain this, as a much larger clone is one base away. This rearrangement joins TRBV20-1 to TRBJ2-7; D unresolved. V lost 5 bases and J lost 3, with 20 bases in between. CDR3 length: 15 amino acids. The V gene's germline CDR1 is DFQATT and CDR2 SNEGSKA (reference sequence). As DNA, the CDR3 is TGCAGTGCTGCCGACCGCCTGACACTGGGCTACGAGCAGTACTTC. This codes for CSAADRLTLGYEQYF.